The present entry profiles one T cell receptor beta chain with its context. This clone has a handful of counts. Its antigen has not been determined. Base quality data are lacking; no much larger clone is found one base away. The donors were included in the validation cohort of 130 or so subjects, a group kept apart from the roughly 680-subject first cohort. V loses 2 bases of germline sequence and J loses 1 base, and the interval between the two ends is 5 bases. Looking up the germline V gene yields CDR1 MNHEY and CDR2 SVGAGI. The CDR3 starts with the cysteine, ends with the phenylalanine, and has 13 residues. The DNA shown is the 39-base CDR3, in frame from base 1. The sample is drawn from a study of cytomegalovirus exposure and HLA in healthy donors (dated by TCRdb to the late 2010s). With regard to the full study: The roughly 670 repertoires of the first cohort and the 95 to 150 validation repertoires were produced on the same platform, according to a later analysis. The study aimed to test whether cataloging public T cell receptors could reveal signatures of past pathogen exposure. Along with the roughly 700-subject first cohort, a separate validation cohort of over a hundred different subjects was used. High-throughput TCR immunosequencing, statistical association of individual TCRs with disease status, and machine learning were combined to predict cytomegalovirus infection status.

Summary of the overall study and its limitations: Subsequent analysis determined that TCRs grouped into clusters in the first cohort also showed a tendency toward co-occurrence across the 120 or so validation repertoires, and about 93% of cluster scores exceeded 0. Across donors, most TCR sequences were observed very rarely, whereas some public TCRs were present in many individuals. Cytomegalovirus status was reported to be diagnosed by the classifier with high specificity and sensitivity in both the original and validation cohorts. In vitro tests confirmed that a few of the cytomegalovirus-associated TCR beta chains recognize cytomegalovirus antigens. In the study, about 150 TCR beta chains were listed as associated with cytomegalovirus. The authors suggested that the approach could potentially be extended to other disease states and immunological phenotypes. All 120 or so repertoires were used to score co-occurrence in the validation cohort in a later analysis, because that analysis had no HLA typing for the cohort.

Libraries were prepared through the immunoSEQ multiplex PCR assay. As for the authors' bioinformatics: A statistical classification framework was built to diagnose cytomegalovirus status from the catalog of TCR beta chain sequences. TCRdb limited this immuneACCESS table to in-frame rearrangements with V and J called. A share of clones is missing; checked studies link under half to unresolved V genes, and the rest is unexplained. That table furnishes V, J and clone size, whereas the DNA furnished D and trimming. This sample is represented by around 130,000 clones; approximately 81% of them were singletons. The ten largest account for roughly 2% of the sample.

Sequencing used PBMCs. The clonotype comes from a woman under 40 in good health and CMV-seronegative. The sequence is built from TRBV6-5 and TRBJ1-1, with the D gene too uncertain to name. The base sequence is TGTGCCAGCAGTTACCTCGGGAACACTGAAGCTTTCTTT. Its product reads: CASSYLGNTEAFF.